The 18 T cell receptor beta chains below were found in one sample sequenced in a study of post-analysis software for immune sequencing data. Study-wide findings and caveats: The five TRBV segments detected at higher frequency in patients than in controls included TRBV5-6, TRBV5-1 and TRBV20-1.

Antigen specificity for these receptors is unknown. Unique molecular identifiers were built into the TCR beta cDNA libraries. MiXCR, applied by TCRdb to the PCR reads, yields one record per CDR3 protein. The table shows under 200,000 distinct CDR3 sequences, with about 30% occurring only once. The sequenced material came from blood. The receptor source for this set is a girl younger than 18 with multiple sclerosis.

For this clonotype: This may be a read error: a much more frequent sequence differs by one nucleotide. This rearrangement joins TRBV5-1 to TRBJ2-7; 7 nucleotides agree with TRBD1. This CDR3 region has 14 residues. From germline, CDR1 is SGHRS and CDR2 YFSETQ. J was trimmed by 3 bases and V by 3 bases; bases with no gene match: 6. CDR3 sequence reads: CASSSGQVFYEQYF. In DNA form, the CDR3 reads TGCGCCAGCAGCTCAGGACAGGTCTTCTACGAGCAGTACTTC.

Comments on this clonotype: A much larger clone differs from this one at a single base, so this may be a read error. V usage is TRBV29-1 and J usage is TRBJ2-5; the match to TRBD2 covers 9 bases. The germline gives CDR1 SQVTM, CDR2 ANQGSEA. The CDR3 loop spans 13 amino acids. The CDR3 region is CSVRSGRYETRYF. In DNA form, the CDR3 reads TGCAGCGTTCGGAGCGGGAGGTACGAGACCCGGTACTTC.

Turning to this clonotype: A read error may explain this, as a much larger clone is one base away. The rearrangement joins TRBV20-1 to TRBJ2-4, with 7 bases that match TRBD2. Germline V gene sequence: CDR1 DFQATT, CDR2 SNEGSKA (reference sequence). The CDR3 is 15 residues long. CDR3 sequence: CSARASGVAKNIRYF. In nucleotides, the CDR3 is TGCAGTGCTAGAGCCAGCGGGGTAGCCAAAAACATTCGGTACTTC.

The chain combines TRBV20-1 with TRBJ1-5; no clear D gene. Germline V gene lookup returns CDR1 DFQATT and CDR2 SNEGSKA (reference sequence). The CDR3 has 14 residues. V shed 0 bases and J shed 2 bases, with 8 bases lying between them. The CDR3 reads CSARDSLGNQPQHF. The CDR3 nucleotides read TGCAGTGCTAGAGATTCCCTGGGCAATCAGCCCCAGCATTTT.

This clonotype was detected once. V is TRBV7-6 and J is TRBJ2-1, with 12 bases aligning to TRBD2. J gave up 9 bases and V 5 bases, and 8 bases lay outside the gene matches. Germline CDR1 reads SGHVS; CDR2 reads FNYEAQ. CDR3 size: 15 residues. The DNA of the CDR3 is TGTGCCAGCAGCCACCGACTAGCGGGGGCGCCTGAGCAGTTCTTC. It is translated as CASSHRLAGAPEQFF.

Comments on this clonotype: An end of the junction differs from the germline gene, which may be a read error. The CDR3 loop reads CASGLDRGSYNEQYF. DNA of the CDR3: TGTGCCAGCGGCTTAGATAGGGGCTCCTACAATGAGCAGTACTTC. The chain is built from TRBV7-2 and TRBJ2-1; D is possibly TRBD1 (5 bases). The tail of the sequence fits TRBJ2-7 better, so the J call may be wrong. The CDR3 covers 15 residues. CDR1 and CDR2 from the germline V gene are SGHTA and FQGNSA.

The CDR3 nucleotides read TGCAGTGGTTCGGGGGACAACTATGGCTACACCTTC. Its translation: CSGSGDNYGYTF. The gene calls are TRBV20-1 and TRBJ1-2; possibly TRBD1 for D (5 bases). The CDR3 runs 12 residues. Trimming removed 7 bases from V and 2 bases from J, with 11 bases in between. Looked up from germline, CDR1 is DFQATT and CDR2 is SNEGSKA (reference sequence).

This clonotype was detected ten times or more. The rearrangement uses TRBV7-9 and TRBJ2-3, with a tentative D call TRBD1 (6 bases). Trimming cost V 8 bases and J 3 bases, with 21 bases left between them. The CDR3 spans 16 residues. Looked up from germline, CDR1 is SEHNR and CDR2 is FQNEAQ (reference sequence). The CDR3, as DNA: TGTGCCAGCCTTGGATGGCGGGCAGGGGATACAGATACGCAGTATTTT. Amino acids: CASLGWRAGDTDTQYF.

This clonotype was observed at least ten times. V gene TRBV4-1 combines with J gene TRBJ1-5; the D is unclear. V was trimmed by 0 bases and J by 2 bases, leaving 8 bases between them. The CDR3 contains 15 residues. Germline V gene sequence: CDR1 MGHRA, CDR2 YSYEKL. The CDR3 DNA sequence: TGCGCCAGCAGCCAAGATCGTTCCCGCAATCAGCCCCAGCATTTT. Its protein product is CASSQDRSRNQPQHF.

The gene calls are TRBV20-1 and TRBJ2-1, with D possibly being TRBD2 (5 bases). With the DNA end fitting TRBJ2-7 better, the J assignment may be wrong. Per the germline V gene, CDR1 is DFQATT and CDR2 is SNEGSKA (reference sequence). This CDR3 is built from 13 residues. This CDR3 reads CSANLIAINEQYF. The CDR3 DNA follows: TGCAGTGCTAATCTAATAGCGATCAATGAGCAGTACTTC.

This clonotype was found a few times. DNA of the CDR3: TGCAGTGCTCCAGCTTCGGCCTCACAAGAGACCCAGTACTTC. Translated, it gives CSAPASASQETQYF. The chain carries TRBV20-1 and TRBJ2-5; D gene ambiguous. Germline V gene data show CDR1 as DFQATT and CDR2 as SNEGSKA (reference sequence). The CDR3 contains 14 residues. Trimming stripped 5 bases from V and 2 bases from J, with 15 bases between.

In this sample, this clonotype turned up many times. The chain joins TRBV12-3 or TRBV12-4 to TRBJ1-2, with TRBD1 identical over 7 bases. V was clipped by 3 bases and J by 4 bases; unmatched bases: 2. The CDR3 consists of 13 residues. CDR3 nucleotide sequence: TGTGCCAGCAGTTTCAGGGGGTCCTATGGCTACACCTTC. Its protein is CASSFRGSYGYTF.

This clonotype was detected ten times or more. This chain connects TRBV19 to TRBJ2-3; 8 nucleotides align to TRBD1. The CDR3 has 13 amino acids. Germline lookup yields CDR1 LNHDA and CDR2 SQIVND (reference sequence). The ends lost 4 bases at V and 4 bases at J; junction bases unmatched: 1. Here the CDR3 DNA reads TGTGCCAGTAGTACAGGGGGCGCAGATACGCAGTATTTT. The encoded protein is CASSTGGADTQYF.

Of note for this clonotype: A much larger clone differs by one base, so this may be a read error. The rearrangement joins TRBV29-1 to TRBJ2-1; D not certain. This CDR3 is 14 amino acids long. The germline V gene encodes CDR1 SQVTM and CDR2 ANQGSEA. Trimming took 7 bases from V and 2 from J, leaving 15 bases between them. CDR3 protein: CSAAEETTYNEQFF. DNA for the CDR3: TGCAGCGCCGCAGAGGAGACCACCTACAATGAGCAGTTCTTC.

This clonotype came up many times. This chain uses TRBV6-5 with TRBJ1-1; 7 positions match TRBD1. V lost 5 bases, J lost 1 base, and 7 bases stayed unmatched. The CDR3 has 15 residues. Germline V gives CDR1 MNHEY, CDR2 SVGAGI. The CDR3 reads CASSPRQGWNTEAFF. The CDR3 nucleotides are TGTGCCAGCAGTCCACGACAGGGCTGGAACACTGAAGCTTTCTTT.

In this sample, this clonotype turned up a few times. CDR3 loop: CASSLHKTSGVNTGELFF. CDR3 nucleotides: TGCGCCAGCAGCCTCCACAAGACTAGCGGCGTAAACACCGGGGAGCTGTTTTTT. The rearrangement links TRBV5-1 to TRBJ2-2, with 9 bases matching TRBD2. The length of the CDR3 is 18 residues. CDR1 SGHRS and CDR2 YFSETQ come from the germline V gene. Trimming removed 4 bases from V and 2 bases from J; junction bases left unmatched: 12.

This rearrangement joins TRBV5-1 to TRBJ1-1; 8 bases align to TRBD1. The CDR3 loop spans 14 amino acids. V lost 6 bases, J lost 1 base, and 5 bases stayed unmatched. Germline CDR1 SGHRS, CDR2 YFSETQ. The CDR3 nucleotides are TGCGCCAGCAACGGACAGGGTGGGAACACTGAAGCTTTCTTT. It translates to CASNGQGGNTEAFF.

This clonotype was observed many times. This chain uses TRBV20-1 with TRBJ2-7; D is perhaps TRBD1 or TRBD2 (5 bases each). CDR1 and CDR2 (germline): DFQATT, SNEGSKA (reference sequence). Trimming took 3 bases from V and 1 from J, leaving 19 bases between them. This CDR3 is built from 16 residues. CDR3 sequence reads: CSARGDSVIESYEQYF. In DNA form, the CDR3 reads TGCAGTGCTAGGGGGGATAGCGTGATTGAATCCTACGAGCAGTACTTC.